This is a list of T cell receptor beta chains from one sample in a study of shared clonotypes between healthy human individuals. Clones were sequenced by immunoSEQ multiplex PCR, and TCRdb holds only the in-frame ones, with some missing. This sample has approximately 2,000,000 clones; around 95% occur once, and the top ten carry approximately 1.6%. Sequencing input: naive CD8+ T cells from PBMCs. Every receptor here comes from a man aged 18 to 30 in good health. Some clones in this sample may be carry-over from other donors' samples. Each CDR3 is given without its conserved first and last residue.

ASRPGLSMEQF,TRBJ2-1,TRBV7-9,11
ASSRLLSREEGETQY,TRBJ2-5,TRBV7-6,15
ASTESGFSGNTIY,TRBJ1-3,TRBV19,13
AISEGGMNTGELF,TRBJ2-2,TRBV10-3,13
ASTRGEGRQF,TRBJ2-1,TRBV5-4,10
ASSSRDRPEEKLF,TRBJ1-4,TRBV7-9,13
ASSRGSQPQH,TRBJ1-5,TRBV5-6,10
ASGGAGLAGGLYEQF,TRBJ2-1,TRBV2,15
ASSILVSEQY,TRBJ2-7,TRBV7-9,10
ASSLLAGGPGETQY,TRBJ2-5,TRBV7-9,14
ASSGTGTSGGGKF,TRBJ2-1,TRBV27,13
ASSLVVSSYNEQF,TRBJ2-1,TRBV7-9,13
ASSAGLAGGPTPKNIQY,TRBJ2-4,TRBV5-4,17
ASSVGGGGYEQY,TRBJ2-7,TRBV9,12
ASSLDLANEQF,TRBJ2-1,TRBV5-1,11
ASSPGQSGANVLT,TRBJ2-6,TRBV6-5,13
ASSAGLAGGPLDTQY,TRBJ2-3,TRBV9,15
ASSLNLGGIRDSV,TRBJ1-4,TRBV4-1,13
ASSLTYGQGGQQF,TRBJ2-1,TRBV5-1,13
ASWYGTVNEKLF,TRBJ1-4,TRBV2,12